This T cell receptor (beta chain) comes out of a study of blood T cell repertoires in COVID-19. As for the study in general: Spain, Italy and the United States supplied samples that represented acute and convalescent COVID-19.

Per the original data handling: Amplification of reference gene primers was used by the study to estimate nucleated cell counts. Clones were read by immunoSEQ multiplex PCR, and TCRdb kept only the in-frame ones, dropping some. V and J calls and clone size are copied from that table; D and trimming were computed from the DNA. The sample lists more than 250,000 clones; approximately 85% were seen once. Material: peripheral blood. This TCR was recovered from a woman aged 45 to 65 with acute or convalescent COVID-19.

The DNA for the CDR3 is TGTGCCAGCAGCGTAAATCGGGGTGGTGAAAAACTGTTTTTT. It translates to CASSVNRGGEKLFF. V gene TRBV9 combines with J gene TRBJ1-4, with D uncertain. The CDR3 covers 14 residues. Trimming took off 1 base at V and 7 bases at J, with 11 bases between the two ends. The germline gives CDR1 SGDLS, CDR2 YYNGEE.